Below, one T cell receptor beta chain is given with its context. Generated by immunoSEQ multiplex PCR, the TCRdb table keeps only in-frame clones and is missing some. This table holds around 90,000 clones, about 85% found once. This specimen comes from a study of control samples from healthy donors and cancer patients. The V segment lost 4 bases and the J segment 4 bases; nucleotides outside the gene matches: 7. CDR3 length equals 15 residues. Germline V CDR1 and CDR2: SNHLY, FYNNEI. The sequenced material came from blood. The source is a woman aged 40 to 50 in good health. The chain carries TRBV2 and TRBJ2-3, with 8 bases that match TRBD2. The CDR3 region is CASSASGSSSDTQYF. The CDR3 DNA reads TGTGCCAGCAGTGCTAGCGGGTCTAGCTCAGATACGCAGTATTTT.